One and the same sample provided the 25 T cell receptor beta chains below, sequenced in a study of blood T cell repertoires in COVID-19. Method: immunoSEQ multiplex PCR; TCRdb's copy keeps in-frame clones and lacks some. The sample lists about 55,000 clones; 85% were seen once. The source material was peripheral blood. All receptors come from a human donor in a cohort sampled during active COVID-19.

The genes are TRBV5-5 and TRBJ1-1, with D maybe TRBD1 (5 bases). Trimming shortened V by 0 bases and J by 4 bases, and 13 bases separated the two germline ends. Per the germline V gene, CDR1 is SGHKS and CDR2 is YYEKEE (reference sequence). This CDR3 is 15 amino acids long. DNA for the CDR3: TGTGCCAGCAGCTTGGAGCCAGGGTGGAGCACTGAAGCTTTCTTT. This codes for CASSLEPGWSTEAFF.

The chain couples TRBV19 to TRBJ2-3, with 11 bases matching TRBD2. Germline loops: CDR1 LNHDA, CDR2 SQIVND (reference sequence). The junction had 8 bases not matched to a gene; V was cut back by 3 bases and J by 6 bases. This CDR3 contains 16 residues. CDR3: CASSIPTSGTYDTQYF. The CDR3 nucleotides read TGTGCCAGTAGTATTCCGACTAGCGGGACATACGATACGCAGTATTTT.

The chain carries TRBV27 and TRBJ1-1; D may be TRBD1 (6 bases). The V gene's germline CDR1 is MNHEY and CDR2 SMNVEV (reference sequence). The CDR3 is 15 residues long. V gave up 3 bases and J gave up 1 base, with 12 bases separating them. The CDR3 DNA is TGTGCCAGCAGTTTCCGGACAGTTCAGAACACTGAAGCTTTCTTT. Translated, it gives CASSFRTVQNTEAFF.

The V gene is TRBV4-2, the J gene TRBJ2-3; TRBD2 agrees at 10 bases. Per the germline V gene, CDR1 is LGHNA and CDR2 is YNFKEQ. The CDR3 runs 14 residues. The trim removed 2 bases at V and 6 bases at J, leaving 2 bases unmatched. This CDR3 is CASSQLAGVDTQYF. For the CDR3, the DNA is TGTGCCAGCAGCCAACTAGCGGGAGTCGATACGCAGTATTTT.

This sequence joins TRBV6-5 and TRBJ1-1; D might be TRBD1 (6 bases). Germline assignment: CDR1 MNHEY and CDR2 SVGAGI. V gave up 5 bases and J gave up 3 bases, with 13 bases separating them. The CDR3 sequence is 14 residues long. The CDR3 DNA reads as TGTGCCAGCAGTATACGACAGGCGGACACTGAAGCTTTCTTT. It yields the protein CASSIRQADTEAFF.

This rearrangement joins TRBV27 to TRBJ1-1; a weak D match, TRBD1 (5 bases). Per germline, CDR1 MNHEY and CDR2 SMNVEV (reference sequence). The length of the CDR3 is 15 residues. V was shortened by 2 bases and J by 1 base, with 11 bases between the two germline ends. CDR3 sequence: CASSLNRRSNTEAFF. The DNA of the CDR3 is TGTGCCAGCAGTTTAAACAGGAGATCGAACACTGAAGCTTTCTTT.

This sequence joins TRBV9 and TRBJ1-6; 8 bases fit TRBD1. In germline, CDR1 is SGDLS, CDR2 YYNGEE. The V gene end was trimmed by 0 bases and the J gene end by 9 bases; junction bases not matched to a gene: 5. The CDR3 is 15 amino acids. Here the CDR3 DNA reads TGTGCCAGCAGCGTAGCGGGGACAGGTGGTTCACCCCTCCACTTT. Translation: CASSVAGTGGSPLHF.

The chain is built from TRBV30 and TRBJ2-3; no firm D call. Germline assignment: CDR1 GTSNPN and CDR2 SVGIG (reference sequence). The CDR3 is made up of 15 amino acids. Trimming stripped 1 base from V and 1 base from J, with 12 bases between. Written as DNA, the CDR3 is TGTGCCTGGAGTGGAGGCCCCCCTCGCACAGATACGCAGTATTTT. This gives the protein CAWSGGPPRTDTQYF.

V is TRBV10-3 and J is TRBJ2-3, with 13 bases lining up with TRBD2. The junction had 6 bases not matched to a gene; V was cut back by 2 bases and J by 4 bases. This CDR3 comprises 17 residues. Germline loops: CDR1 ENHRY, CDR2 SYGVKD. The CDR3 protein is CAISETSGRAGADTQYF. The DNA of the CDR3 is TGTGCCATCAGTGAGACTAGCGGGAGGGCCGGGGCAGATACGCAGTATTTT.

V usage is TRBV18 and J usage is TRBJ1-4; 10 nucleotides match TRBD1. The V segment lost 0 bases and the J segment 7 bases; nucleotides outside the gene matches: 5. The CDR3 spans 16 residues. CDR1 is KGHSH, CDR2 LQKENI, per germline. The chain's CDR3 is CASSPPSDRGREKLFF. As DNA, the CDR3 is TGTGCCAGCTCACCACCTTCAGACAGGGGGCGTGAAAAACTGTTTTTT.

This sequence joins TRBV13 and TRBJ1-1; TRBD1 matches 7 bases. CDR3 size: 11 residues. V gave up 1 base and J gave up 12 bases; unmatched junction bases: 2. Germline V gives CDR1 PRHDT, CDR2 FYEKMQ (reference sequence). The CDR3, as DNA: TGTGCCAGCAGCTTAGAGGGGGCTCCTTTCTTT. The encoded protein is CASSLEGAPFF.

This clone was seen once. The chain employs TRBV7-9 and TRBJ2-2; D might be TRBD2 (6 bases). Germline V gene data show CDR1 as SEHNR and CDR2 as FQNEAQ (reference sequence). V was clipped by 1 base and J by 4 bases, with 13 bases between them. The CDR3 is 16 residues long. The CDR3 loop reads CASSLGLASTTGELFF. The CDR3 DNA reads TGTGCCAGCAGCTTAGGTCTAGCGAGTACCACCGGGGAGCTGTTTTTT. The full variable domain, with the rest looked up from reference TRBV7-9 and TRBJ2-2, is DTGVSQNPRHKITKRGQNVTFRCDPISEHNRLYWYRQTLGQGPEFLTYFQNEAQLEKSRLLSDRFSAERPKGSFSTLEIQRTEQGDSAMYLCASSLGLASTTGELFFGEGSRLTVL.

This chain connects TRBV9 to TRBJ2-3; 11 bases fit TRBD2. The junction had 9 bases not matched to a gene; V was cut back by 4 bases and J by 2 bases. The CDR3 runs to 17 residues. Germline-derived CDR1 and CDR2 are SGDLS and YYNGEE. Here the CDR3 DNA reads TGTGCCAGCAGCTCCCTAACTAGCGGGAGTTTCACAGATACGCAGTATTTT. Protein sequence: CASSSLTSGSFTDTQYF.

The gene calls are TRBV11-2 and TRBJ2-6, with 7 bases identical to TRBD2. Germline V gene sequence: CDR1 SGHAT, CDR2 FQNNGV. V was pared by 5 bases and J by 2 bases, with 6 bases of the junction left unmatched. The CDR3 has 16 residues. The chain's CDR3 is CASSLGGGAGANVLTF. In nucleotides, the CDR3 is TGTGCCAGCAGCCTAGGTGGGGGGGCTGGGGCCAACGTCCTGACTTTC. Filled out from reference TRBV11-2 and TRBJ2-6, the complete variable domain reads EAGVAQSPRYKIIEKRQSVAFWCNPISGHATLYWYQQILGQGPKLLIQFQNNGVVDDSQLPKDRFSAERLKGVDSTLKIQPAKLEDSAVYLCASSLGGGAGANVLTFGAGSRLTVL.

Notes on this clone: The germline gene is not matched at one end of the junction; a read error may be the cause. This chain links TRBV2 with TRBJ1-1; D unresolved. The CDR3 runs to 12 residues. CDR1 is SNHLY and CDR2 is FYNNEI in the germline V gene. In DNA, the CDR3 is TGTGCCAGCAGTGCAGAGGATGCGGGCCCGACTTTT. Protein sequence: CASSAEDAGPTF. Drawing the rest from reference TRBV2 and TRBJ1-1, the complete variable domain is EPEVTQTPSHQVTQMGQEVILRCVPISNHLYFYWYRQILGQKVEFLVSFYNNEISEKSEIFDDQFSVERPDGSNFTLKIRSTKLEDSAMYFCASSAEDAGPTFGQGTRLTVV.

This clone was counted once. The chain employs TRBV29-1 and TRBJ2-7; TRBD2 is a possible D gene (5 bases). V was pared by 6 bases and J by 3 bases, with 15 bases between. CDR3 length: 13 amino acids. From germline, CDR1 is SQVTM and CDR2 ANQGSEA. The CDR3 is CSVRESGNYEQYF. DNA for the CDR3: TGCAGCGTGAGGGAATCCGGGAACTACGAGCAGTACTTC.

The chain carries TRBV5-1 and TRBJ2-2, with TRBD1 matching over 7 bases. V lost 4 bases and J lost 0; bases outside the gene matches: 3. The germline V gene has CDR1 SGHRS and CDR2 YFSETQ. This CDR3 is built from 15 residues. CDR3 nucleotide sequence: TGCGCCAGCAGCCGCGACAGGGCGAACACCGGGGAGCTGTTTTTT. Translation: CASSRDRANTGELFF.

The J gene is TRBJ1-2, the V gene TRBV5-1; the match to TRBD1 covers 8 bases. The CDR3 has 14 residues. CDR1 is SGHRS and CDR2 is YFSETQ in the germline V gene. Trimming cost V 0 bases and J 9 bases; bases outside gene matches: 7. CDR3: CASSLEGQGWSYTF. The CDR3 DNA sequence: TGCGCCAGCAGCTTGGAAGGACAGGGTTGGAGCTACACCTTC.

There are a few counts of this clone. The V and J genes are TRBV7-8 and TRBJ1-2; D uncertain. Germline CDR1 is SGHVS and CDR2 is FQNEAQ. The CDR3 has 13 residues. The V gene lost 2 bases and the J gene lost 3 bases, with 7 bases spanning the gap. CDR3 region: CASSLSTDYGYTF. The CDR3 bases are TGTGCCAGCAGCTTATCCACAGACTATGGCTACACCTTC.

The chain uses TRBV5-1 and TRBJ2-3, with TRBD2 matching 11 bases. With V trimmed by 0 bases and J by 5 bases, 11 bases remained unmatched. The CDR3 runs to 18 residues. CDR1 SGHRS and CDR2 YFSETQ come from the germline V gene. CDR3 bases: TGCGCCAGCAGCTTGGCCGGGCTAGCGGGAGGAGGTGGAGATACGCAGTATTTT. This codes for CASSLAGLAGGGGDTQYF.

The rearrangement joins TRBV9 to TRBJ2-7; tentative D call: TRBD1 (5 bases). The CDR3 covers 14 residues. Trimming cost V 0 bases and J 7 bases, with 14 bases left between them. Germline CDR1 reads SGDLS; CDR2 reads YYNGEE. The CDR3 coding sequence is TGTGCCAGCAGCGTAGAGCCAGGGAAAGGGGAGCAGTACTTC. As protein: CASSVEPGKGEQYF.

The V call is TRBV2, the J call TRBJ2-7; D is undetermined. Trimming removed 5 bases at V and 10 bases at J, with 21 bases between. The CDR3 extends over 14 amino acids. Per the germline V gene, CDR1 is SNHLY and CDR2 is FYNNEI. CDR3 nucleotides: TGTGCCAGCAGTCCCTCTAGACCCGTCGCCAACCAGTACTTC. It codes for CASSPSRPVANQYF.

The V call is TRBV3-1 (or the pseudogene TRBV3-2), the J call TRBJ2-1; D possibly corresponds to TRBD2 (6 bases). The CDR3 runs to 18 residues. Trimming pared 0 bases from V and 0 bases from J, leaving 15 bases between. CDR1 is LGHDT and CDR2 is YNNKEL in the germline V gene (reference sequence). CDR3 residues: CASSQDLLALSSYNEQFF. DNA for the CDR3: TGTGCCAGCAGCCAAGATCTTCTAGCGCTGAGCTCCTACAATGAGCAGTTCTTC.

The CDR3 coding sequence is TGTGCCATCAGTGAGCCGGCGGGTTTGGATGAGACCCAGTACTTC. Translation gives CAISEPAGLDETQYF. The rearrangement joins TRBV10-3 to TRBJ2-5, with D possibly matching TRBD2 (5 bases). From germline, CDR1 is ENHRY and CDR2 SYGVKD. The CDR3 is 15 amino acids. Trimming left V 2 bases short and J 5 bases short, with 15 bases between.

CDR3 DNA: TGTGCCAGCTCACCACCGTCTCTAGCCGGGGGCGAGCAGTACTTC. Protein sequence: CASSPPSLAGGEQYF. The chain employs TRBV18 and TRBJ2-7; maybe TRBD2 (6 bases). The CDR3 sequence is 15 residues long. CDR1 is KGHSH, CDR2 LQKENI, per germline. The ends were cut back, 0 bases at V and 6 bases at J, with 15 bases in the middle. The full variable domain, completed using reference TRBV18 and TRBJ2-7, is NAGVMQNPRHLVRRRGQEARLRCSPMKGHSHVYWYRQLPEEGLKFMVYLQKENIIDESGMPKERFSAEFPKEGPSILRIQQVVRGDSAAYFCASSPPSLAGGEQYFGPGTRLTVT.